This paragraph reports one T cell receptor beta chain. As yet, its antigen is unknown. The data were taken from a study of T cells in tumors after PD-1 blockade. Looking at the study overall: No patient had prior checkpoint blockade, systemic immunosuppression, or radiotherapy within 4 weeks. Some patients also took daily vismodegib 150 mg during anti-PD-1 treatment. Study-wide points: Some novel exhausted tumor clones appeared in pre-treatment blood, suggesting peripheral recruitment.

Profiled with immunoSEQ multiplex PCR; TCRdb holds only in-frame clones, not every one. The sample lists 30,000 to 35,000 clones, roughly 76% seen once, with around 38% in the top ten. Genomic DNA template from tumor biopsies or peripheral blood, 616 ng to 6,004 ng input. Trimming cost V 7 bases and J 4 bases, with 8 bases left between them. The CDR3 has 11 amino acids. The chain carries TRBV23-1 and TRBJ2-7, with TRBD2 as a possible D gene (5 bases). TRBV23-1 is classed as an ORF, of uncertain function. The sequence was obtained from a human donor with basal cell carcinoma. Material: PBMCs, obtained after anti-PD-1 treatment. CDR3 sequence: CASNGEYEQYF. The CDR3 nucleotides are TGCGCCAGCAACGGGGAGTACGAGCAGTACTTC.